These T cell receptor beta chains were read from a single sample in a study of CD8+ T cells in alopecia areata. Sequencing used immunoSEQ multiplex PCR; TCRdb keeps in-frame clones, though not all of them. Of around 97,000 clones in the sample, around 59% were seen once. Sequencing used CD4+ T cells sorted from blood. The receptors derive from a human donor in good health. Both conserved end residues are part of each CDR3. D genes are given only for firm matches. Clone size appears in some rows only: once, few, many, or a class for an expanded clone.

>TRBJ2-5|.|TRBD2|TRBV29-1
TGCAGCGTTCCCGGACTAGCTGGGGAGACCCAGTACTTC
CSVPGLAGETQYF
>TRBJ1-2|.|.|TRBV7-9
TGTGCCAGCAGATCAGGCCTTGACGGCTACACCTTC
CASRSGLDGYTF
>TRBJ2-3|.|.|TRBV9
TGTGCCAGCAGCGCCCTCGTTAGCACAGATACGCAGTATTTT
CASSALVSTDTQYF
>TRBJ2-3|few|TRBD2|TRBV5-4
TGTGCCAGCAGCTTGCTTAGCGGGGGCCTCGCGGATACGCAGTATTTT
CASSLLSGGLADTQYF
>TRBJ2-3|once|.|TRBV5-1
TGCGCCAGCAGCTTGGAGCTCCTCACAGATACGCAGTATTTT
CASSLELLTDTQYF
>TRBJ1-2|.|TRBD1|TRBV27
TGTGCCAGCAGTTTATGGGGCGGACAGGGCGGCTATGGCTACACCTTC
CASSLWGGQGGYGYTF
>TRBJ2-2|.|.|TRBV7-2
TGTGCCAGCAGCTTCTCCCGGACGAACACCGGGGAGCTGTTTTTT
CASSFSRTNTGELFF
>TRBJ1-1|.|.|TRBV29-1
TGCAGCGTTGAAGTCACAGGGAAGAACACTGAAGCTTTCTTT
CSVEVTGKNTEAFF
>TRBJ2-1|.|.|TRBV27
TGTGCCAGCAGTTTATTAGGGGAGAATGAGCAGTTCTTC
CASSLLGENEQFF
>TRBJ2-5|.|.|TRBV7-2
TGTGCCAGCAGCCCAGCCTCGACTAGGCCCGAGGGGACCCAGTACTTC
CASSPASTRPEGTQYF
>TRBJ2-3|.|TRBD2|TRBV7-2
TGTGCCAGCACCCGGGGGGATAGAGACACAGATACGCAGTATTTT
CASTRGDRDTDTQYF
>TRBJ2-5|once|TRBD2|TRBV11-2
TGTGCCAGCAGCTTAGCTCAGGGAGGGGAGACCCAGTACTTC
CASSLAQGGETQYF
>TRBJ2-2|.|TRBD1|TRBV29-1
TGCAGCGTTGAGAGGGGACAGGGAACCGGGGAGCTGTTTTTT
CSVERGQGTGELFF
>TRBJ2-6|.|.|TRBV7-9
TGTGCCAGCAGCGCACGGACAGCAAGCTCTGGGGCCAACGTCCTGACTTTC
CASSARTASSGANVLTF
>TRBJ1-1|.|.|TRBV27
TGTGCCAGGGTTGAAGCTTTCTTT
CARVEAFF
>TRBJ1-1|.|.|TRBV27
TGTGCCAGCAGTTCTAACAGGGTTTTTCGCACTGAAGCTTTCTTT
CASSSNRVFRTEAFF
>TRBJ1-5|.|.|TRBV4-3
TGCGCCAGCAGCCAAAATTTTGGGGTCGGCAATCAGCCCCAGCATTTT
CASSQNFGVGNQPQHF
>TRBJ2-3|.|.|TRBV6-1
TGTGCCAGCAGCCCTATATTAAAGGGAGCAGATACGCAGTATTTT
CASSPILKGADTQYF
>TRBJ2-2|.|TRBD1|TRBV5-6
TGTGCCAGCAGCTTGAACAGGGGGCTTAACACCGGGGAGCTGTTTTTT
CASSLNRGLNTGELFF
>TRBJ1-1|.|.|TRBV2
TGTGCCAGCAGTGGGCAGGGGAACACTGAAGCTTTCTTT
CASSGQGNTEAFF
>TRBJ1-1|.|.|TRBV29-1
TGCAGCGTTGAAAGGATAGCGGCTGCGGGTGCTTTCTTT
CSVERIAAAGAFF
>TRBJ2-3|.|.|TRBV29-1
TGCAGCGTTGTTGCCGGGCCCCCCTTAGGTACGCAGTATTTT
CSVVAGPPLGTQYF
>TRBJ2-7|once|.|TRBV14
TGTGCCAGCAGCCCAGGGGCATTCTCCTACGAGCAGTACTTC
CASSPGAFSYEQYF
>TRBJ2-1|.|TRBD1|TRBV2
TGTGCCAGCAGTGGGGACAGCTACAATGAGCAGTTCTTC
CASSGDSYNEQFF
>TRBJ2-4|.|TRBD1|TRBV7-2
TGTGCCAGCAGCTTAGCTGGACAGGGCTCAAACATTCAGTACTTC
CASSLAGQGSNIQYF
>TRBJ2-7|few|TRBD2|TRBV30
TGTGCCTCGGGACTAGCGGGGGGGCTAAGAAGCGAGCAGTACTTC
CASGLAGGLRSEQYF
>TRBJ2-3|few|.|TRBV29-1
TGCAGCGTTGCATCCACAGATACGCAGTATTTT
CSVASTDTQYF
>TRBJ1-1|.|.|TRBV29-1
TGCAGCGTTGCCCCGACAGTGATGAACACTGAAGCTTTCTTT
CSVAPTVMNTEAFF
>TRBJ1-1|.|TRBD1|TRBV7-6
TGTGCCAGCAGCCTACAGGGGAGACTGAACACTGAAGCTTTCTTT
CASSLQGRLNTEAFF
>TRBJ1-2|.|TRBD1|TRBV7-2
TGTGCCAGCAGCTGGGACAGCTATGGCTACACCTTC
CASSWDSYGYTF
>TRBJ1-5|.|.|TRBV30
TGTGCCTGGAGTTTGGCCAATCAGCCCCAGCATTTT
CAWSLANQPQHF
>TRBJ2-2|few|.|TRBV6-1
TGTGCCAGCAGTGAAGTGTTGTCTAGTAGAAACACCGGGGAGCTGTTTTTT
CASSEVLSSRNTGELFF
>TRBJ1-1|once|.|TRBV18
TGTGCCAGCTCACCACGGAGGCAGATTGAAGCTTTCTTT
CASSPRRQIEAFF
>TRBJ1-1|.|TRBD1|TRBV12-5
TGTGCTAGTGGTTTGGGGACAGGGGGGTACACTGAAGCTTTCTTT
CASGLGTGGYTEAFF
>TRBJ2-1|.|TRBD1|TRBV29-1
TGCAGCGTGGGGACAGGGGGCGGCTCCTACAATGAGCAGTTCTTC
CSVGTGGGSYNEQFF
>TRBJ1-6|.|TRBD1|TRBV4-3
TGCGCCAGCAGCCAAGATCTCCACAGGGGAAGAAGTAATTCACCCCTCCACTTT
CASSQDLHRGRSNSPLHF
>TRBJ2-7|.|.|TRBV29-1
TGCAGCGCTACAGAATTCGGACAAGCCTACGAGCAGTACTTC
CSATEFGQAYEQYF
>TRBJ1-5|.|.|TRBV29-1
TGCAGCGTTCTAGGAGGGGACGGCAATCAGCCCCAGCATTTT
CSVLGGDGNQPQHF
>TRBJ1-1|few|.|TRBV30
TGTGCCTGGAGTGTACCCGGTTTGAACACTGAAGCTTTCTTT
CAWSVPGLNTEAFF
>TRBJ1-1|few|.|TRBV5-1
TGCGCCAGCAGCTTGGTGGGGAGTCTCACTGAAGCTTTCTTT
CASSLVGSLTEAFF
>TRBJ1-2|.|.|TRBV5-1
TGCGCCAGCAGCCTGGCAGCAGTGAGTTATGGCTACACCTTC
CASSLAAVSYGYTF
>TRBJ2-2|.|TRBD1|TRBV5-1
TGCGCCAGCAGCTCCACTTCGCAGGGGGCTGTCGGGGAGCTGTTTTTT
CASSSTSQGAVGELFF
>TRBJ1-6|.|.|TRBV27
TGTGCCAGCATGCGCCAGGGGACCAATTCACCCCTCCACTTT
CASMRQGTNSPLHF
>TRBJ2-7|.|.|TRBV7-2
TGTGCCAGCAGCTTAGTGGGATTGGAGCAGTACTTC
CASSLVGLEQYF
>TRBJ2-2|.|.|TRBV4-3
TGCGCCAGCAGCCAAGTCGGTATCGGGGAGCTGTTTTTT
CASSQVGIGELFF
>TRBJ1-4|.|.|TRBV29-1
TGCAGCGCTACGGACAATACGAATGAAAAACTGTTTTTT
CSATDNTNEKLFF
>TRBJ2-7|few|.|TRBV20-1
TGCAGTGCCCACCTAGCCTACGAGCAGTACTTC
CSAHLAYEQYF
>TRBJ2-5|.|TRBD2|TRBV15
TGTGCCACCAGCAGAGATCCCGGAATAGCGGGGGGCTGGGAGACCCAGTACTTC
CATSRDPGIAGGWETQYF
>TRBJ1-2|.|.|TRBV7-9
TGTGCCAGCAGCTTAGCAGGGGCTGCGAGTGGCTACACCTTC
CASSLAGAASGYTF
>TRBJ1-3|.|.|TRBV30
TGTGCCTGGAGACCGGGGGTTGGAAACACCATATATTTT
CAWRPGVGNTIYF
>TRBJ2-3|.|TRBD2|TRBV5-1
TGCGCCAGCAGCCTACTAGCGGGGGGTAGCACAGATACGCAGTATTTT
CASSLLAGGSTDTQYF
>TRBJ1-1|few|.|TRBV25-1
TGTGCCAGCGGGGAGCGGACTGAAGCTTTCTTT
CASGERTEAFF
>TRBJ1-5|.|.|TRBV15
TGTGCCACCAGCAGAGATCGGGGTTACCTCCAGCCCCAGCATTTT
CATSRDRGYLQPQHF